Listed here is a single T cell receptor beta chain. This clone came up a few times. Its target antigen remains unknown. Base qualities are not recorded, but no much larger clone differs from it by a single base. These data are taken from a study of metastatic and nonmetastatic thyroid tumors (TCRdb year 2020). Concerning the study at large: Repertoires were compared across peripheral blood and tumor or nodule tissue samples from malignant and benign thyroid patients.

What the work shows at the level of the full study, not this receptor alone: In both blood and tumor samples, TCR beta diversity was reported to be significantly higher in malignant tumors than in benign nodules.

From the cysteine up to the phenylalanine, the CDR3 has a length of 14 residues. Only the CDR3 region is kept as DNA, spanning 42 bases read in frame from base 1. CDR1 is given as KGHSY and CDR2 as FQNENV, both from the germline V gene. Here V drops 0 bases and J drops 7 bases, and the junction holds 3 bases not matched to any gene. Library creation used PCR. The sample was run on an Illumina HiSeq 4000. High-throughput sequencing was used to profile the TCR beta-chain CDR3 region of every patient. The paper's data handling went like this. A classifier to discriminate distant-metastatic papillary thyroid cancer patients was built from CDR3 differences across clinicopathological groups. The Shannon index was used to measure repertoire diversity, and the Morisita-Horn index was used to measure how similar tumor and blood repertoires were. TCRdb's own reprocessing of the public reads used fastp at Q25 and MiXCR and kept productive beta chains. TCRdb, not the original authors, processed these V and J calls. This sample comprises 30,000 to 40,000 clones, less than 30% of them detected only once. The ten largest clones represent 7.8% of the sample.

No patient had received any treatment before thyroid surgery. The study retrospectively analysed patient clinical samples collected from the early 2010s to the late 2010s using T-cell receptor beta sequencing. Material for sequencing was blood. This chain is built from TRBV16 and TRBJ1-2; TRBD1 matches 9 bases in the middle. This receptor was obtained from a female donor with papillary thyroid cancer or a benign thyroid nodule (not recorded which). Some clones in this sample may be carry-over from other donors' samples. The CDR3 amino acid sequence is: CASSQSIQGAGYTF. The nucleotides are TGTGCCAGCAGCCAATCGATACAGGGGGCTGGCTACACCTTC.